The entry below describes one T cell receptor (beta chain). Its target is unknown. Germline values: CDR1 SGHDT, CDR2 YYEEEE. V gave up 0 bases and J gave up 5 bases, with 14 bases separating them. The CDR3 covers 15 residues. The sample belongs to a study of beta chain features in type 1 diabetes. General study findings and limits: A potential PCR bias toward shorter templates would be equal in patient and control samples.

Sequencing targeted expressed TCRB transcripts, as all isolated RNA had been reverse transcribed. Repertoires were generated with immunoSEQ multiplex PCR, while TCRdb's copy carries only in-frame clones and drops some. This sample carries 150,000 or so clones, 9% to 10% of them seen once, and the ten largest clones take 2% to 2.5%. The sequence derives from a woman in her late teens or twenties in good health. The chain has TRBV5-6 and TRBJ2-5, with a weak D call TRBD2 (5 bases). Material for sequencing was central memory CD4+ T cells from blood. In DNA, the CDR3 is TGTGCCAGCAGCTTGGTATCACTTGGCGGGGAGACCCAGTACTTC. Protein sequence: CASSLVSLGGETQYF.